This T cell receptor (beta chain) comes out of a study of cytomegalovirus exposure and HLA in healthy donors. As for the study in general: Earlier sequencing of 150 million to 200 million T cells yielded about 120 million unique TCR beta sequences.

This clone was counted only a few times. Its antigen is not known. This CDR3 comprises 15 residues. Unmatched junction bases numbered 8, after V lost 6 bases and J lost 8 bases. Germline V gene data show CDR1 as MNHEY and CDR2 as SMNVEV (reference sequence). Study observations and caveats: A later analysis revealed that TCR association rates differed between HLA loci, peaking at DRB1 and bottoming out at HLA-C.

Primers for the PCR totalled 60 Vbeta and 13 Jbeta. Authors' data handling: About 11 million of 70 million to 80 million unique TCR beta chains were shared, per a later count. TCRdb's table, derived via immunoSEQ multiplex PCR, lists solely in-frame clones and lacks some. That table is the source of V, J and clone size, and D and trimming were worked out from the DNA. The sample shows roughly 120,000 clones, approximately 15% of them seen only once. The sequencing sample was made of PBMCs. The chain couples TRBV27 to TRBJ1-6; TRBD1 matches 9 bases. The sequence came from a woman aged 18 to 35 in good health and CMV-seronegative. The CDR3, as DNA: TGTGCCAGCAGCCACAGACAGGGGGGTTATTCACCCCTCCACTTT. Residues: CASSHRQGGYSPLHF.